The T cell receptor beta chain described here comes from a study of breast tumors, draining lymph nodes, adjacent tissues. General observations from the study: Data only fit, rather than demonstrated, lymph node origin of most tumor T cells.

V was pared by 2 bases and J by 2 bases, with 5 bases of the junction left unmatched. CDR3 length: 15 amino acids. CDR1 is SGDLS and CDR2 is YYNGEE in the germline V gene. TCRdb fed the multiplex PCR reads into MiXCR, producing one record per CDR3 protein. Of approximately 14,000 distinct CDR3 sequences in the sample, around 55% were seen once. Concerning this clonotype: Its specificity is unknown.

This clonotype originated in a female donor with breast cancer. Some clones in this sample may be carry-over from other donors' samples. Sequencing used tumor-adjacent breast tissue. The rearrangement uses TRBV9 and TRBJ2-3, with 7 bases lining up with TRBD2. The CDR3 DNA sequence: TGTGCCAGCAGCGTTCAAGCGGGGCACACAGATACGCAGTATTTT. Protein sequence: CASSVQAGHTDTQYF.